A single T cell receptor beta chain is shown here with its context. This record belongs to a study of T-cell reconstitution after alpha-beta-depleted transplantation in children. A TCRbeta library incorporating unique molecular identifiers was prepared. Each CDR3 protein gets one entry after TCRdb re-called the PCR reads with MiXCR. The sample has approximately 520,000 distinct CDR3 sequences, over 9.5% seen once. Between the trimmed V and J ends, which lost 5 bases and 5 bases, there was a span of 19 bases. This CDR3 is 15 amino acids long. The germline V gene encodes CDR1 MDHEN and CDR2 SYDVKM. The sequence derives from a female patient aged 2-15 years who had a stem cell transplant for aplastic anemia, so the T cells may come from the graft donor. The source was PBMCs, mostly from graft donor cells, collected 180 days after TCRalphabeta/CD19-depleted stem cell transplant. The rearrangement joins TRBV28 to TRBJ2-7; the D gene is possibly TRBD2 (6 bases). CDR3 region: CASSPSLTRSNEQYF. CDR3 coding DNA: TGTGCCAGCAGTCCATCCTTGACTAGATCCAACGAGCAGTACTTC.